This T cell receptor (beta chain) came from a study of T cells after yellow fever vaccination (dated by TCRdb to between 2017 and 2020). About the investigation overall: Libraries from fractions with low cell numbers were prepared with the SMART-Seq v4 Ultra Low Input RNA kit. To track T-cell clones before and after primary and booster YFV17D yellow fever vaccination, bulk TCR alpha and beta repertoires were sequenced longitudinally. Two healthy male donors made up the cohort, one aged 18 to 29 years and the other aged 30 to 40 years. Blood samples were taken at several timepoints before and after primary and secondary immunization, and bulk PBMC replicates and cell subsets were isolated. Here is what the overall study found, with its caveats: Computational filtering was needed because FACS-sorted repertoires could contain abundant contaminating clonotypes from the bulk population. Compared with the primary T-cell response, the secondary T-cell response was weaker but faster, peaking on day 5 rather than day 15. After the booster, most clones that had expanded after primary vaccination were detected again (around 95% of CD4 and more than 85% of CD8), suggesting broad maintenance of memory. A small share of clonotypes occurred in both CD4 and CD8 compartments, likely arising from convergent recombination. The study included only two donors, which limits how far the findings can be generalized.

TCR cDNA was made using 5'RACE template switching, a step that added a universal primer site and unique molecular identifiers. cDNA synthesis was primed from both the TCR alpha and TCR beta constant segments. Library amplification used two PCR steps, and the second PCR step added sample barcodes and sequencing adapters. Libraries were sequenced on Illumina HiSeq 2500 (2x100 bp) or NovaSeq (2x150 bp). As for how the authors treated the data: Demultiplexing of reads and collapsing into UMI consensus sequences were performed with MIGEC, and V(D)J alignment was carried out with MiXCR. Using edgeR on replicate PBMC samples, clonotypes were called vaccine-responding if FDR was below 0.01 and the log2 fold change was above 5 up to day 15. Bulk clonotypes were assigned CD4 or CD8 identity according to which sequenced CD4 or CD8 repertoire held them at higher abundance. The public reads were reanalyzed by TCRdb: fastp trimming at Q25, MiXCR alignment, in-frame beta chains only. Rows matching on CDR3 protein sequence are summarized as one entry with the most common DNA and genes. These V and J calls derive from TCRdb rather than the authors' analysis. The table for this sample lists around 350,000 distinct CDR3 sequences; 11% of them were counted only once. Around 18% of the sample goes to the ten largest clones.

Only a few counts were recorded for this clonotype. What this receptor recognizes is not known. Per-base quality was not reported, and no clone a single base away is much larger than it. The treatment or condition label on this specimen signifies: live attenuated yellow fever vaccine strain. At every blood-draw timepoint, two biological replicates of bulk PBMCs were collected. A standard Ficoll-Paque protocol was used to isolate PBMCs from peripheral blood. TriZol was used to extract RNA from bulk PBMCs, CD4 and CD8 fractions, and dextramer-positive and dextramer-negative fractions. V gives up 6 bases and J gives up 6 bases, and the segment between their germline ends measures 14 bases. The CDR3, from cysteine to phenylalanine, totals 13 residues. Only CDR3 DNA remains: 39 bases, in frame from the first base. Taken from the germline V gene, the CDR1 and CDR2 loops are ENHRY and SYGVKD.

This sequence originates from a man between 18 and 29 years old who received the YFV17D yellow fever vaccine. Material: PBMCs, obtained on the day of the first yellow fever vaccination. In this chain, TRBV10-3 is recombined with TRBJ1-2; the D gene identity is not certain. The sequence in DNA is TGTGCCATCAGGGGGAGAGAGATTGATGGCTACACCTTC. Translated, this is CAIRGREIDGYTF.